A single sample gave rise to the 28 T cell receptor beta chains below, sequenced in a study of metastatic and nonmetastatic thyroid tumors. Thyroid surgery was performed in patients who had received no treatment beforehand. TCRdb redid the clone calls on the PCR reads using MiXCR. The table lists 4,000 to 5,000 clones, approximately 32% of them singletons. The sequencing sample was made of adjacent normal tissue. Receptors originate from a female donor with papillary thyroid cancer or a benign thyroid nodule (not recorded which). Some clones in this sample may be carry-over from other donors' samples.

In this sample, this clone turned up many times. The genes are TRBV4-1 and TRBJ2-1; TRBD2 is a possible D gene (6 bases). V lost 0 bases to trimming and J lost 0 bases, with 27 bases between them. Per germline, CDR1 MGHRA and CDR2 YSYEKL. The CDR3 runs to 22 residues. The CDR3 bases are TGCGCCAGCAGCCAAGAATTGTTTGGTGGCCTGGACTATAAGAGCTCCTACAATGAGCAGTTCTTC. Translation gives CASSQELFGGLDYKSSYNEQFF.

This chain joins TRBV3-1 and TRBJ2-1; D call uncertain. The CDR3 totals 12 residues. Germline V gives CDR1 LGHDT, CDR2 YNNKEL (reference sequence). V gave up 3 bases and J gave up 8 bases, with 8 bases separating them. CDR3 in amino acids: CASSHLHDEQFF. Written as DNA, the CDR3 is TGTGCCAGCAGCCATCTCCATGATGAGCAGTTCTTC.

The V call is TRBV5-1, the J call TRBJ1-1; 7 bases map to TRBD1. Germline CDR1 reads SGHRS; CDR2 reads YFSETQ. The CDR3 spans 15 residues. The ends lost 3 bases at V and 0 bases at J; junction bases unmatched: 5. This CDR3 is CASSSLQGMNTEAFF. DNA of the CDR3: TGCGCCAGCAGCTCCTTACAGGGGATGAACACTGAAGCTTTCTTT.

The genes are TRBV7-2 and TRBJ1-4; no reliable D call. CDR1 is SGHTA and CDR2 is FQGNSA in the germline V gene. Trimming left V 1 base short and J 5 bases short, with 5 bases between. This CDR3 is 13 amino acids long. CDR3 DNA sequence: TGTGCCAGCAGCTTAGAGCTGAATGAAAAACTGTTTTTT. It is translated as CASSLELNEKLFF.

The chain couples TRBV18 to TRBJ2-1; D is unresolved. Germline V gives CDR1 KGHSH, CDR2 LQKENI. Deletions cut 6 bases from V and 10 bases from J, with 16 bases between. This CDR3 spans 13 amino acids. The CDR3 spells CASSLTPPAEQFF. The CDR3, as DNA: TGTGCCAGCTCGCTAACACCCCCGGCAGAGCAGTTCTTC.

V is TRBV7-2 and J is TRBJ2-7, with 8 bases matching TRBD1. Trimming took 4 bases from V and 4 from J; bases not matched to a gene: 6. The length of the CDR3 is 14 residues. From germline, CDR1 is SGHTA and CDR2 FQGNSA. Written as DNA, the CDR3 is TGTGCCAGCAGCTCCCGGACAGGGAAGTACGAGCAGTACTTC. It is translated as CASSSRTGKYEQYF.

As for this clone: A junction boundary mismatches the germline segment, possibly from a read error. The V and J genes are TRBV2 and TRBJ2-7, with unresolved D. The CDR3 has 13 amino acids. Looked up from germline, CDR1 is SNHLY and CDR2 is FYNNEI. Written as DNA, the CDR3 is TGTGCCAGCAGTGAAAAGTCTTCCTACGACCAGTACTTC. It encodes CASSEKSSYDQYF.

V is TRBV20-1 and J is TRBJ1-1; 8 nucleotides align to TRBD1. CDR1 is DFQATT and CDR2 is SNEGSKA in the germline V gene (reference sequence). The CDR3 covers 13 residues. Losses at the gene ends were 6 bases for V and 5 bases for J; bases not matched to a gene: 8. This chain's CDR3 is CSAATGGETEAFF. The CDR3 region has the DNA TGCAGTGCAGCAACAGGGGGAGAGACTGAAGCTTTCTTT.

The sample holds a few counts of this clone. The chain uses TRBV7-2 and TRBJ2-7; 7 nucleotides match TRBD1. This CDR3 has 15 residues. CDR1 and CDR2 (germline): SGHTA, FQGNSA. The junction had 8 bases not matched to a gene; V was cut back by 6 bases and J by 0 bases. CDR3 coding DNA: TGTGCCAGCAGTCAAGACAGGGCCAGCTCCTACGAGCAGTACTTC. Translation: CASSQDRASSYEQYF.

This clone was seen more than once but under ten times. Germline is not matched at one junction end, which may reflect a read error. The chain links TRBV6-1 to TRBJ1-1; D uncertain. Germline CDR1 and CDR2: MNHNS and SASEGT. CDR3 length: 15 residues. CDR3 DNA: TGTGCCAGCAGTCGGACGGGTGTGTTCCCAGGTGAAGTTTTCTTT. Translating it yields CASSRTGVFPGEVFF.

This clone is medium-sized (0.01 to 0.1%) within its sample. The rearrangement joins TRBV14 to TRBJ1-6; D is unclear. Trimming cost V 8 bases and J 5 bases, with 10 bases left between them. CDR1 and CDR2 (germline): SGHDN, FVKESK. The CDR3 extends over 13 amino acids. Here the CDR3 DNA reads TGTGCCAGCTCCAGAGTACATAATTCACCCCTCCACTTT. Translating gives CASSRVHNSPLHF.

By its share, this clone is medium-sized. The J gene is TRBJ2-3, the V gene TRBV5-6, with 12 bases lining up with TRBD2. The CDR3 runs 16 residues. Germline-derived CDR1 and CDR2 are SGHDT and YYEEEE. Unmatched junction bases numbered 8, after V lost 0 bases and J lost 9 bases. The CDR3, as DNA: TGTGCCAGCAGCTTGGTACTAGCGGGAGGAGCAGGCACGCAGTATTTT. Translated: CASSLVLAGGAGTQYF.

This chain joins TRBV18 and TRBJ2-2; 7 nucleotides agree with TRBD1. There are 15 residues in the CDR3. With 6 bases clipped from V and 3 bases from J, the junction kept 7 bases outside the gene matches. Germline assignment: CDR1 KGHSH and CDR2 LQKENI. In nucleotides, the CDR3 is TGTGCCAGCTCTACCGGGACAGATTACACCGGGGAGCTGTTTTTT. It specifies CASSTGTDYTGELFF.

This clone has ten or more counts. Being one base from a much bigger clone, this may be a read error. The chain employs TRBV19 and TRBJ1-1, with TRBD1 matching over 8 bases. The CDR3 sequence is 14 residues long. Germline V gene lookup returns CDR1 LNHDA and CDR2 SQIVND (reference sequence). The V gene end was trimmed by 8 bases and the J gene end by 3 bases; junction bases not matched to a gene: 8. This CDR3 is CASRAQGGDTEAFF. Written as DNA, the CDR3 is TGTGCCAGTCGTGCACAGGGGGGAGACACTGAAGCTTTCTTT.

This sequence joins TRBV7-6 and TRBJ1-2, with 10 bases fitting TRBD1. From germline, CDR1 is SGHVS and CDR2 FNYEAQ. The CDR3 runs to 17 residues. The trim removed 5 bases at V and 3 bases at J, leaving 12 bases unmatched. The DNA of the CDR3 is TGTGCCAGCAGCCCAGGAGACAGGGGGCATATTGACTATGGCTACACCTTC. It translates to CASSPGDRGHIDYGYTF.

This clone is labeled medium-sized (0.01 to 0.1%). J is TRBJ2-7 and V is TRBV20-1, with D unclear. Germline loops: CDR1 DFQATT, CDR2 SNEGSKA (reference sequence). This CDR3 has 12 amino acids. V shed 4 bases and J shed 6 bases, with 13 bases lying between them. CDR3: CSATERRIEQYF. DNA of the CDR3: TGCAGTGCTACCGAGCGACGAATCGAGCAGTACTTC.

This clone occurred a few times. The chain employs TRBV5-1 and TRBJ1-2; TRBD1 aligns across 8 bases. Trimming at V came to 4 bases and at J to 3 bases, leaving 5 bases not matched to a gene. Germline loops: CDR1 SGHRS, CDR2 YFSETQ. The CDR3 spans 14 residues. The CDR3 loop is CASSHGQGYYGYTF. The CDR3, as DNA: TGCGCCAGCAGCCACGGACAGGGTTACTATGGCTACACCTTC. The whole variable domain, remainder taken from reference TRBV5-1 and TRBJ1-2, is KAGVTQTPRYLIKTRGQQVTLSCSPISGHRSVSWYQQTPGQGLQFLFEYFSETQRNKGNFPGRFSGRQFSNSRSEMNVSTLELGDSALYLCASSHGQGYYGYTFGSGTRLTVV.

This clone is medium-sized. The V gene is TRBV24-1, the J gene TRBJ2-1, with 7 bases that match TRBD2. Per the germline V gene, CDR1 is KGHDR and CDR2 is SFDVKD. V lost 3 bases and J lost 9; bases outside the gene matches: 16. There are 17 residues in the CDR3. CDR3 DNA sequence: TGTGCCACCAGTGATCCTGGGACGGGGAGGGGTGGCGGTGAGCAGTTCTTC. It translates to CATSDPGTGRGGGEQFF.

The chain recombines TRBV11-1 with TRBJ1-2, with D perhaps matching TRBD1 (6 bases). Germline V lookup: CDR1 SGHAT, CDR2 FQDESV (reference sequence). This CDR3 is built from 14 residues. V lost 3 bases to trimming and J lost 7 bases, with 15 bases between them. The DNA of the CDR3 is TGTGCCAGCAGCTTTGGTGGGGGCTCCGGTGGCTACACCTTC. It specifies CASSFGGGSGGYTF. The full variable domain, in which reference TRBV11-1 and TRBJ1-2 provide the parts outside the CDR3, is EAEVAQSPRYKITEKSQAVAFWCDPISGHATLYWYRQILGQGPELLVQFQDESVVDDSQLPKDRFSAERLKGVDSTLKIQPAELGDSAMYLCASSFGGGSGGYTFGSGTRLTVV.

In this sample, this clone turned up a few times. The chain uses TRBV5-1 and TRBJ2-7, with a possible D match to TRBD1 (7 bases). CDR1 is SGHRS, CDR2 YFSETQ, per germline. Trimming took off 0 bases at V and 3 bases at J, with 13 bases between the two ends. The CDR3 runs to 15 residues. The CDR3 region is CASSLAGGLFYEQYF. The CDR3 DNA follows: TGCGCCAGCAGCTTGGCAGGGGGACTTTTCTACGAGCAGTACTTC. The full variable domain, in which reference TRBV5-1 and TRBJ2-7 provide the parts outside the CDR3, is KAGVTQTPRYLIKTRGQQVTLSCSPISGHRSVSWYQQTPGQGLQFLFEYFSETQRNKGNFPGRFSGRQFSNSRSEMNVSTLELGDSALYLCASSLAGGLFYEQYFGPGTRLTVT.

This clone was found a few times. This chain connects TRBV30 to TRBJ2-7; the D is unclear. V was pared by 2 bases and J by 3 bases, with 5 bases between. Looked up from germline, CDR1 is GTSNPN and CDR2 is SVGIG (reference sequence). This CDR3 comprises 11 residues. CDR3 loop: CAWSPLYEQYF. The CDR3 region has the DNA TGTGCCTGGAGTCCCCTCTACGAGCAGTACTTC.

The rearrangement uses TRBV5-1 and TRBJ2-7; 7 bases agree with TRBD1. Germline loops: CDR1 SGHRS, CDR2 YFSETQ. This CDR3 is 13 amino acids long. V trimming: 3 bases; J trimming: 2 bases; junction bases outside the gene matches: 2. As DNA, the CDR3 is TGCGCCAGCAGCTCCCAGGGGGCCTACGAGCAGTACTTC. Translating gives CASSSQGAYEQYF.

In its sample, this clone was seen many times. The chain employs TRBV7-3 and TRBJ2-2; tentatively, D is TRBD1 (5 bases). The ends were cut back, 2 bases at V and 5 bases at J, with 12 bases in the middle. Germline V gene data show CDR1 as SGHTA and CDR2 as FQGTGA. The CDR3 runs to 15 residues. The CDR3 here is CASSLGQGGTGELFF. CDR3 nucleotides: TGTGCCAGCAGCTTAGGCCAGGGTGGGACCGGGGAGCTGTTTTTT.

The rearrangement uses TRBV19 and TRBJ1-1; no firm D call. The germline V gene has CDR1 LNHDA and CDR2 SQIVND (reference sequence). The CDR3 is 15 amino acids. Trimming took 3 bases from V and 3 from J, leaving 14 bases between them. The CDR3 region is CASSMVSRWDTEAFF. CDR3 nucleotide sequence: TGTGCCAGTAGTATGGTGAGTCGGTGGGACACTGAAGCTTTCTTT.

Relative to its sample, this clone is medium-sized (0.01 to 0.1%). The chain links TRBV12-3 or TRBV12-4 to TRBJ2-2, with TRBD2 matching 13 bases. This CDR3 contains 15 residues. V lost 5 bases to trimming and J lost 6 bases; unmatched junction nucleotides: 3. The CDR3 bases are TGTGCCAGCAGTCAACTAGCGGGAGGGGCCGGGGAGCTGTTTTTT. It specifies CASSQLAGGAGELFF.

The chain joins TRBV24-1 to TRBJ2-3; D may be TRBD1 (6 bases). Germline values: CDR1 KGHDR, CDR2 SFDVKD. Trimming shortened V by 8 bases and J by 2 bases, and 16 bases separated the two germline ends. This CDR3 is built from 15 residues. CDR3 amino acids: CATKPVWGPTDTQYF. The DNA for the CDR3 is TGTGCCACCAAACCGGTGTGGGGGCCCACAGATACGCAGTATTTT.

The sample holds many counts of this clone. This clone may be a read error of a much larger clone one base away. This chain links TRBV5-1 with TRBJ2-5; D remains unclear. The germline V gene encodes CDR1 SGHRS and CDR2 YFSETQ. This CDR3 contains 14 residues. The CDR3 DNA sequence: TGCGCCAGCGGCTTGGCGAACGGCCAAGAGACCCAGTACTTC. As protein: CASGLANGQETQYF. Using reference TRBV5-1 and TRBJ2-5 for the parts outside the CDR3, the full variable domain is KAGVTQTPRYLIKTRGQQVTLSCSPISGHRSVSWYQQTPGQGLQFLFEYFSETQRNKGNFPGRFSGRQFSNSRSEMNVSTLELGDSALYLCASGLANGQETQYFGPGTRLLVL.

This chain connects TRBV27 to TRBJ2-1, with D unclear. Germline values: CDR1 MNHEY, CDR2 SMNVEV (reference sequence). The CDR3 spans 10 residues. The V and J ends lost 11 bases and 11 bases respectively, with 13 bases between them. The CDR3 loop reads CAHSGRQQFF. CDR3 bases: TGTGCCCACTCCGGGCGTCAGCAGTTCTTC.